This is a list of T cell receptor beta chains from one sample in a study of T cell responses to AZD1222 COVID-19 vaccine. TCRdb keeps only in-frame clones here, not all; method: immunoSEQ multiplex PCR. The sample includes about 130,000 clones, around nine tenths seen only once; the top ten take 1.5% to 2%. The source material was peripheral blood, sampled on day 0 of AZD1222 vaccination. These receptors were obtained from an adult in good health. The CDR3 runs from the conserved cysteine through the conserved F or W. The D gene is left open where the match is weak. Size is omitted from some rows. Given values are once, few, many or a class for expanded clones.

DNA	CDR3	D	length	size	J	V
TGTGCCAGCAGTACCACAAGGCAAGCTAACTATGGCTACACCTTC	CASSTTRQANYGYTF	.	15	once	TRBJ1-2	TRBV6-6
TGCAGCGTTGAATTCGGGAGGGGCTACACCTTC	CSVEFGRGYTF	.	11	once	TRBJ1-2	TRBV29-1
TGTGCCAGCAGTTTATCTCAGGGGGCTCACGGAAACACCATATATTTT	CASSLSQGAHGNTIYF	TRBD1	16	once	TRBJ1-3	TRBV28
TGTGCCATCAGTGATCCGGGACGGAGTAATGAAAAACTGTTTTTT	CAISDPGRSNEKLFF	.	15	.	TRBJ1-4	TRBV10-3
TGCAGCGTAACAGGGACTGAAGCTTTCTTT	CSVTGTEAFF	.	10	.	TRBJ1-1	TRBV29-1
TGTGCCTCCGGTCCAAAGGTGGACAATGAGCAGTTCTTC	CASGPKVDNEQFF	.	13	.	TRBJ2-1	TRBV16
TGTGCCAGCAGCCTGACAGGGGAAGAGCAGTACTTC	CASSLTGEEQYF	TRBD1	12	.	TRBJ2-7	TRBV28
TGTGCCAGCAGCGTAGGCGGTAGCGGAAGCACAGATACGCAGTATTTT	CASSVGGSGSTDTQYF	.	16	.	TRBJ2-3	TRBV9
TGCGCCAGCAGCTTGGGCCTCGAAGGGGCGTCGGTTTCTTTCTTT	CASSLGLEGASVSFF	.	15	.	TRBJ1-1	TRBV5-1
TGTGCCAGCAGCCAAGATGGCAACTTCCCTAGCACAGATACGCAGTATTTT	CASSQDGNFPSTDTQYF	.	17	.	TRBJ2-3	TRBV3-1/TRBV3-2
TGTGCCAGCAGCGGTCCGGGGGCTGGTCAGCCCCAGCATTTT	CASSGPGAGQPQHF	.	14	.	TRBJ1-5	TRBV9
TGTGCCAGCAGCATCACTAGCGGGAGTATCCACGAGCAGTACTTC	CASSITSGSIHEQYF	TRBD2	15	.	TRBJ2-7	TRBV28
TGTGCCAGCAGTTACTCGCTACTACAGGGAGTTCGGTATGGCTACACCTTC	CASSYSLLQGVRYGYTF	.	17	.	TRBJ1-2	TRBV6-2/TRBV6-3
TGTGCCAGCAGCAAGGAATCACGGGACGGGACAGGGGCCTACGAGCAGTACTTC	CASSKESRDGTGAYEQYF	.	18	.	TRBJ2-7	TRBV21-1
TGTGCCAGCAGTTTATCAAGGGTGGGGTATGAAGCTTTCTTT	CASSLSRVGYEAFF	.	14	.	TRBJ1-1	TRBV28
TGTGCCAGCAGTTTACTTAAGACAGGGGGTAACTATGGCTACACCTTC	CASSLLKTGGNYGYTF	TRBD1	16	.	TRBJ1-2	TRBV28
TGTGCCAGCAGTTCATCTTGGGCAGTGCCTAATCAGCCCCAGCATTTT	CASSSSWAVPNQPQHF	.	16	.	TRBJ1-5	TRBV6-5
TGTGCCAGCAGCCGAGGGGACCGATGGAACACTGAAGCTTTCTTT	CASSRGDRWNTEAFF	.	15	.	TRBJ1-1	TRBV7-9
TGTGCCAGCAGGGACAGGGCGAACACTGAAGCTTTCTTT	CASRDRANTEAFF	TRBD1	13	.	TRBJ1-1	TRBV5-8
TGTGCCAGTGGGGACAGATCGCGGGGGTATGGCTACACCTTC	CASGDRSRGYGYTF	TRBD1	14	.	TRBJ1-2	TRBV19
TGTGCCAGCAGCTTCGGACAGGGAAGTTCACCCCTCCACTTT	CASSFGQGSSPLHF	TRBD1	14	.	TRBJ1-6	TRBV7-2
TGTGCCAGCAGCCCCCGGCTACTGGGGGAGACCCAGTACTTC	CASSPRLLGETQYF	.	14	.	TRBJ2-5	TRBV9
TGTGCCAGCAGTTTATTCGGGGTCAACAGCCTCAATCTCGCGAACACTGAAGCTTTCTTT	CASSLFGVNSLNLANTEAFF	.	20	.	TRBJ1-1	TRBV27
TGTGCCAGCAGTTACTCGCCCGGAACCACAGATACGCAGTATTTT	CASSYSPGTTDTQYF	.	15	.	TRBJ2-3	TRBV6-2/TRBV6-3
TGTGCCAGCAGCTTATATCCAGACTCTGAAGCTTTCTTT	CASSLYPDSEAFF	.	13	.	TRBJ1-1	TRBV7-6
TGTGCCAGCAGTCGAAGCGGGGGAGGTCAGCCCCAGCATTTT	CASSRSGGGQPQHF	.	14	.	TRBJ1-5	TRBV6-5
TGTGCCAGCAGCCTCTTAGATACGCAGTATTTT	CASSLLDTQYF	.	11	.	TRBJ2-3	TRBV12-3/TRBV12-4
TGTGCCAGCAGCTTAGGTCTAGGGGAAAAACTGTTTTTT	CASSLGLGEKLFF	.	13	.	TRBJ1-4	TRBV11-2
TGTGCCAGTAGGCCCGGGACAGGGGGCCTTCTGAATCAGCCCCAGCATTTT	CASRPGTGGLLNQPQHF	TRBD1	17	.	TRBJ1-5	TRBV19
TGTGCCAGCAGTGAGGACCGTCCGGGTGAGACCCAGTACTTC	CASSEDRPGETQYF	.	14	.	TRBJ2-5	TRBV6-1
TGTGCCAGCAGTTCCCCCTCCTATAATTCACCCCTCCACTTT	CASSSPSYNSPLHF	.	14	.	TRBJ1-6	TRBV28
TGTGCCAGCAGTACAGGGGACCTTTCACCCCTCCACTTT	CASSTGDLSPLHF	TRBD1	13	.	TRBJ1-6	TRBV6-5
TGCGCCAGCAGCCAAGAGGGGCAGGGTGCCTACGAGCAGTACTTC	CASSQEGQGAYEQYF	.	15	.	TRBJ2-7	TRBV4-3
TGTGCCAGCAGCTTAGGTTCAGCGCCCGAGCCCCAGTACTTC	CASSLGSAPEPQYF	.	14	once	TRBJ2-5	TRBV11-1
TGTGCCAGTAGCTACGGTATGAACACTGAAGCTTTCTTT	CASSYGMNTEAFF	.	13	.	TRBJ1-1	TRBV19
TGTGCCAGCAGTTTAGACAGCCACCATGGCTACACCTTC	CASSLDSHHGYTF	.	13	.	TRBJ1-2	TRBV28
TGTGCCACCAGCTCGGGACTCCCATCCACCTTTGGAGAGACCCAGTACTTC	CATSSGLPSTFGETQYF	.	17	.	TRBJ2-5	TRBV24-1
TGTGCCAGCAGTTACTTGCGGGGGAGCTCCTACGAGCAGTACTTC	CASSYLRGSSYEQYF	TRBD2	15	.	TRBJ2-7	TRBV6-6
TGTGCCAGCAGATATGGACAGGGGAACACTGAAGCTTTCTTT	CASRYGQGNTEAFF	TRBD1	14	.	TRBJ1-1	TRBV5-8
TGTGCCAGCAGCCCTAGACAGGGAGGGCTACCCGGGGAGCTGTTTTTT	CASSPRQGGLPGELFF	.	16	few	TRBJ2-2	TRBV7-6
TGTGCCAGCAGTGCTACAGGGTACAATCAGCCCCAGCATTTT	CASSATGYNQPQHF	.	14	.	TRBJ1-5	TRBV25-1
TGTGCCAGCCTAACCGGGACTCCGCCTAGGTGGGTGCAGTACTTC	CASLTGTPPRWVQYF	.	15	medium-sized	TRBJ2-4	TRBV2
TGTGCCAGTAACTCAATCCGGGGCCTAAATAGCAATCAGCCCCAGCATTTT	CASNSIRGLNSNQPQHF	.	17	.	TRBJ1-5	TRBV19
TGTGCCAGCAGCTATCCGGGAACAGGGTTAGACCCCCTCCACTTT	CASSYPGTGLDPLHF	.	15	.	TRBJ1-6	TRBV5-5
TGTGCCAGCAGCCCAGGGACTAGCGGGGGCGAGCAGTACTTC	CASSPGTSGGEQYF	TRBD2	14	many	TRBJ2-7	TRBV7-7
TGCAGCGTGGGAAGGGGGAGGGGGTCCTACGAGCAGTACTTC	CSVGRGRGSYEQYF	.	14	.	TRBJ2-7	TRBV29-1
TGTGCCAGCAGCTTATACGGGAGTAGTGGCACCGGGGAGCTGTTTTTT	CASSLYGSSGTGELFF	.	16	.	TRBJ2-2	TRBV5-6
TGTGCCAGCAGTTTAGACTCCCAAAGGGCCTACGAGCAGTACTTC	CASSLDSQRAYEQYF	.	15	.	TRBJ2-7	TRBV27
TGTGCCAGCAGTGAATGGGGCCTTTCCCTCAATCAGCCCCAGCATTTT	CASSEWGLSLNQPQHF	.	16	.	TRBJ1-5	TRBV6-1
TGTGCCAGCAGCTTGGGATTTCGAGGCTACACCTTC	CASSLGFRGYTF	.	12	.	TRBJ1-2	TRBV5-6
TGTGCCAGCAGAGGGAGCGGGGGGTACGAGCAGTACTTC	CASRGSGGYEQYF	TRBD2	13	.	TRBJ2-7	TRBV27
TGTGCCGGGTGGAGGGGCGCTAACTATGGCTACACCTTC	CAGWRGANYGYTF	.	13	.	TRBJ1-2	TRBV6-5
TGTGCCAGCAGAGGTAGACTTGCCGGGGGCACTGAAGCTTTCTTT	CASRGRLAGGTEAFF	.	15	.	TRBJ1-1	TRBV6-5
TGTGCCTGGACACTCCTTCGGGACACTGAAGCTTTCTTT	CAWTLLRDTEAFF	.	13	.	TRBJ1-1	TRBV30